This passage covers 29 T cell receptor beta chains from one sample sequenced in a study of CXCR3-negative and CXCR3-positive naive CD8 T cells. Study-wide findings and caveats: TRB CDR3s were more hydrophobic in CXCR3-positive than in CXCR3-negative naive cells.

Libraries of TRB cDNA were made by 5' RACE and carried UMIs. TCRdb re-called the 5' RACE reads and gives one entry per CDR3 protein, without DNA. Its table lists some 150,000 distinct CDR3 sequences. Antigens of these TCRs are unknown. Sequenced material: naive CXCR3+ CD8+ T cells from blood. As for subset: CD45RO-CCR7+CD27+CD95- naive CD8+ T cells expressing CXCR3 (TNR3+). These receptors were obtained from a human donor in good health. Some clones in this sample may be carry-over from other donors' samples.

The genes are TRBV27 and TRBJ1-2; TCRdb gives TRBD1 as the D gene, but with no DNA this cannot be confirmed. The V gene's germline CDR1 is MNHEY and CDR2 SMNVEV (reference sequence). This CDR3 region has 14 residues. CDR3 loop: CASSLGGAGYGYTF.

The CDR3 sequence is CSVQGGSPEAFF. This chain joins TRBV29-1 and TRBJ1-1. The germline V gene encodes CDR1 SQVTM and CDR2 ANQGSEA. CDR3 length: 12 residues.

The chain combines TRBV7-2 with TRBJ2-7. CDR1 is SGHTA, CDR2 FQGNSA, per germline. CDR3 length: 12 amino acids. The CDR3 loop reads CASSRVVYEQYF.

The genes are TRBV4-1 and TRBJ2-1; TCRdb's assignment of TRBD1 cannot be checked, as there is no DNA. The CDR3 sequence is 17 residues long. Germline V gene data show CDR1 as MGHRA and CDR2 as YSYEKL. The CDR3 region is CASSQVYGAAAYNEQFF.

The chain is built from TRBV5-1 and TRBJ2-2; TCRdb returns TRBD1, unconfirmable since there is no DNA. The CDR3 sequence is 17 residues long. Germline V gene data show CDR1 as SGHRS and CDR2 as YFSETQ. The CDR3 is CASSLEGTGGMTGELFF. The whole variable domain, remainder taken from reference TRBV5-1 and TRBJ2-2, is KAGVTQTPRYLIKTRGQQVTLSCSPISGHRSVSWYQQTPGQGLQFLFEYFSETQRNKGNFPGRFSGRQFSNSRSEMNVSTLELGDSALYLCASSLEGTGGMTGELFFGEGSRLTVL.

The genes are TRBV20-1 and TRBJ2-2; the TCRdb call, TRBD1, lacks DNA for checking. The CDR3 runs to 15 residues. CDR1 DFQATT and CDR2 SNEGSKA come from the germline V gene (reference sequence). The CDR3 reads CSARPGAVGTGELFF.

The CDR3 loop is CAWSPGTSGLKDEQFF. The gene calls are TRBV30 and TRBJ2-1; the D call from TCRdb, TRBD2, cannot be confirmed without DNA. Per germline, CDR1 GTSNPN and CDR2 SVGIG (reference sequence). The CDR3 extends over 16 amino acids.

V usage is TRBV29-1 and J usage is TRBJ1-2; TCRdb returns TRBD1, unconfirmable since there is no DNA. Per the germline V gene, CDR1 is SQVTM and CDR2 is ANQGSEA. This CDR3 region has 15 residues. CDR3 sequence: CSAPYDRVGGYGYTF.

The rearrangement joins TRBV20-1 to TRBJ2-7. Germline V gene sequence: CDR1 DFQATT, CDR2 SNEGSKA (reference sequence). The CDR3 runs 13 residues. CDR3 sequence: CSARFSSSYEQYF.

V usage is TRBV6-4 and J usage is TRBJ2-3; the D call of TRBD1 rests on TCRdb alone, since no DNA is present to check it. The CDR3 length is 14 residues. CDR1 is MRHNA, CDR2 SNTAGT, per germline. CDR3 region: CASSKGVGTDTQYF.

The chain joins TRBV29-1 to TRBJ2-1; TCRdb indicates TRBD1, and absent DNA this call remains unverified. The CDR3 runs 14 residues. In germline, CDR1 is SQVTM, CDR2 ANQGSEA. This CDR3 reads CSVDGRWAYNEQFF.

CDR3 in amino acids: CASSLLGASGSYEQYF. The chain is built from TRBV5-5 and TRBJ2-7; TCRdb designates TRBD1, a call that cannot be tested without DNA. Germline-derived CDR1 and CDR2 are SGHKS and YYEKEE (reference sequence). The CDR3 consists of 16 residues. The full variable domain, rest sourced from reference TRBV5-5 and TRBJ2-7, is DAGVTQSPTHLIKTRGQQVTLRCSPISGHKSVSWYQQVLGQGPQFIFQYYEKEERGRGNFPDRFSARQFPNYSSELNVNALLLGDSALYLCASSLLGASGSYEQYFGPGTRLTVT.

The rearrangement uses TRBV5-1 and TRBJ2-2; TCRdb returns TRBD1, unconfirmable since there is no DNA. The CDR3 runs to 15 residues. Germline V gene sequence: CDR1 SGHRS, CDR2 YFSETQ. CDR3 sequence reads: CASSLRQANTGELFF.

V gene TRBV7-2 combines with J gene TRBJ2-7. The CDR3 runs to 12 residues. Germline lookup yields CDR1 SGHTA and CDR2 FQGNSA. CDR3 loop: CASSLAFREQYF.

The gene calls are TRBV3-1 and TRBJ2-2; the D call of TRBD2 rests on TCRdb alone, since no DNA is present to check it. CDR3 length: 21 residues. Germline values: CDR1 LGHDT, CDR2 YNNKEL (reference sequence). CDR3 protein: CASSQEDEGISQAGYTGELFF.

This chain connects TRBV11-2 to TRBJ2-1. This CDR3 comprises 11 residues. Looked up from germline, CDR1 is SGHAT and CDR2 is FQNNGV. This CDR3 reads CASSHYNEQFF.

The rearrangement links TRBV7-3 to TRBJ2-7. Germline-derived CDR1 and CDR2 are SGHTA and FQGTGA. This CDR3 has 13 residues. The CDR3 here is CASSLGTNYEQYF.

The V and J genes are TRBV7-9 and TRBJ2-1; TCRdb returns TRBD1, unconfirmable since there is no DNA. This CDR3 comprises 14 residues. CDR1 SEHNR and CDR2 FQNEAQ come from the germline V gene (reference sequence). The CDR3 region is CASSLTGDGDEQFF.

J is TRBJ2-1 and V is TRBV7-2; TCRdb's assignment of TRBD1 cannot be checked, as there is no DNA. This CDR3 contains 15 residues. Germline V gene data show CDR1 as SGHTA and CDR2 as FQGNSA. The chain's CDR3 is CASSPRFTAGNEQFF.

This chain links TRBV28 with TRBJ2-2; TCRdb proposes TRBD2, but this gene call is untestable without DNA. CDR1 and CDR2 (germline): MDHEN, SYDVKM. This CDR3 has 14 residues. CDR3 region: CASSLVWESGELFF.

The J gene is TRBJ2-3, the V gene TRBV5-1; without DNA, the TCRdb call of TRBD2 cannot be checked. The CDR3 runs to 12 residues. Germline CDR1 is SGHRS and CDR2 is YFSETQ. CDR3 region: CASSTGVDTQYF. The full variable domain, in which reference TRBV5-1 and TRBJ2-3 provide the parts outside the CDR3, is KAGVTQTPRYLIKTRGQQVTLSCSPISGHRSVSWYQQTPGQGLQFLFEYFSETQRNKGNFPGRFSGRQFSNSRSEMNVSTLELGDSALYLCASSTGVDTQYFGPGTRLTVL.

The chain carries TRBV25-1 and TRBJ1-2; there is no DNA to check the TCRdb D call of TRBD1. The CDR3 runs 13 residues. Germline CDR1 MGHDK, CDR2 SYGVNS. The chain's CDR3 is CASRETGAGGYTF.

The gene calls are TRBV7-9 and TRBJ2-7; TCRdb selects TRBD1, and the lack of DNA leaves this call unchecked. The CDR3 extends over 15 amino acids. Germline V lookup: CDR1 SEHNR, CDR2 FQNEAQ (reference sequence). The CDR3: CASSRGTGGTYEQYF.

V and J are TRBV7-9 and TRBJ2-7; checking the TCRdb D call of TRBD1 is not possible without DNA. CDR1 is SEHNR and CDR2 is FQNEAQ in the germline V gene (reference sequence). CDR3 length: 14 residues. CDR3 sequence reads: CASSPRDRTYEQYF.

The chain joins TRBV7-6 to TRBJ2-1. CDR1 SGHVS and CDR2 FNYEAQ come from the germline V gene. CDR3 length equals 14 residues. The CDR3 protein is CASSLEAYYNEQFF. Full variable domain (missing parts from reference TRBV7-6 and TRBJ2-1): GAGVSQSPRYKVTKRGQDVALRCDPISGHVSLYWYRQALGQGPEFLTYFNYEAQQDKSGLPNDRFSAERPEGSISTLTIQRTEQRDSAMYRCASSLEAYYNEQFFGPGTRLTVL.

This chain joins TRBV12-3 or TRBV12-4 and TRBJ2-3; TCRdb's assignment of TRBD2 cannot be checked, as there is no DNA. The CDR3 runs to 15 residues. The CDR3 sequence: CASSPLVAGTDTQYF.

The rearrangement uses TRBV7-6 and TRBJ2-7. Germline CDR1 is SGHVS and CDR2 is FNYEAQ. The CDR3 spans 14 residues. The CDR3 sequence is CASSLVIGGSEQYF.

V gene TRBV20-1 combines with J gene TRBJ2-7; with no DNA, the TCRdb D assignment of TRBD2 cannot be verified. This CDR3 comprises 17 residues. The germline CDR1 and CDR2 sequences are DFQATT and SNEGSKA (reference sequence). The CDR3: CSASAYGLQGGTYEQYF.

The gene calls are TRBV6-2 or TRBV6-3 and TRBJ1-5; the D gene TCRdb calls, TRBD1, cannot be checked with no DNA. This CDR3 comprises 18 residues. Germline CDR1 MNHEY, CDR2 SVGEGT. The CDR3 region is CASSYPDRVGGSNQPQHF.